This T cell receptor (beta chain) derives from a study of T cells after yellow fever vaccination. Background on the study: Researchers used SMART-Seq v4 Ultra Low Input to prepare fractions that had low cell numbers.

Study results and limitations: Peak timing came faster in the weaker secondary response, day 5 versus 15.

Germline V gives CDR1 DFQATT, CDR2 SNEGSKA (reference sequence). Trimming cost V 6 bases and J 7 bases, with 19 bases left between them. This CDR3 is built from 14 residues. The table lists this clonotype with a few counts. Its specificity is not known. Synthesis of TCR cDNA relied on 5'RACE template switching, which attached a universal primer site and UMIs. TCRdb reprocessed the 5' RACE reads with MiXCR, giving one entry per CDR3 protein. The sample has tens of thousands of distinct CDR3 sequences; around 7% are singletons. The chain has TRBV20-1 and TRBJ1-5, with D perhaps matching TRBD1 (5 bases). The source of this sequence is a young man who received the YFV17D yellow fever vaccine. The sample in question was CD8+ T cells sorted from PBMCs, obtained about 5 days after the first yellow fever vaccination. This CDR3 reads CSARLPGVGQPQHF. CDR3 bases: TGCAGTGCCCGGCTGCCGGGGGTTGGGCAGCCCCAGCATTTT.